This T cell receptor (beta chain) originates from a study of T-cell reconstitution after alpha-beta-depleted transplantation in children. As it was prepared, the TCRbeta library received unique molecular identifiers. TCRdb reanalysed the PCR reads using MiXCR and keeps one entry per CDR3 protein. This sample has a few hundred thousand distinct CDR3 sequences; 9.7% occur once, and the top ten carry approximately 4.7%. This clonotype came up a few times. The sequence came from a human donor who donated a stem cell graft to a child with SCID. The source was PBMCs from the stem cell graft donor, collected from the stem cell graft.

CDR3 DNA: TGTGCCAGCAGCCGAACGGGACAGAGCAATCAGCCCCAGCATTTT. Amino acids: CASSRTGQSNQPQHF. The chain links TRBV27 to TRBJ1-5; 7 bases map to TRBD1. This CDR3 is 15 amino acids long. Germline CDR1 MNHEY, CDR2 SMNVEV (reference sequence). J lost 1 base, V lost 6 bases, and 6 bases had no gene match.